This entry lists 29 T cell receptor beta chains sequenced from one sample in a study of blood T cell repertoires in COVID-19. Profiling relied on immunoSEQ multiplex PCR, and the TCRdb table lists in-frame clones only, not all of them. The table includes roughly 220,000 clones, about 85% detected once. The sequenced sample was peripheral blood. The source of these receptors is a woman aged 55-75 years who had recovered from COVID-19.

V gene TRBV29-1 combines with J gene TRBJ1-2, with a weak D call TRBD1 (5 bases). Germline CDR1 reads SQVTM; CDR2 reads ANQGSEA. Trimming took off 5 bases at V and 4 bases at J, with 11 bases between the two ends. CDR3 size: 12 residues. CDR3 amino acids: CSVSTDAYGYTF. CDR3 coding DNA: TGCAGCGTTTCGACAGATGCCTATGGCTACACCTTC.

This chain connects TRBV4-3 to TRBJ1-4, with D tentatively TRBD1 (6 bases). The V end was cut by 0 bases, the J end by 0 bases, with 8 bases between. CDR3 length: 16 residues. The germline CDR1 and CDR2 sequences are LGHNA and YSLEER. CDR3 bases: TGCGCCAGCAGCCAAGAAAGGACAGCAACTAATGAAAAACTGTTTTTT. Amino acid sequence: CASSQERTATNEKLFF.

The rearrangement links TRBV7-2 to TRBJ1-2, with 10 bases aligning to TRBD1. V gave up 1 base and J gave up 4 bases; unmatched junction bases: 6. The CDR3 totals 16 residues. CDR1 and CDR2 (germline): SGHTA, FQGNSA. This chain's CDR3 is CASSLGGTGAAYGYTF. As DNA, the CDR3 is TGTGCCAGCAGCTTAGGCGGGACAGGGGCAGCCTATGGCTACACCTTC.

Only one count was recorded for this clone. The chain couples TRBV13 to TRBJ1-2; perhaps TRBD1 as D (6 bases). Germline V gene data show CDR1 as PRHDT and CDR2 as FYEKMQ (reference sequence). The CDR3 loop spans 18 amino acids. V lost 1 base and J lost 10, with 28 bases in between. DNA of the CDR3: TGTGCCAGCAGCTTAGAGGGTGGTTGGGGGGGCCGGAGTCAGGACTACACCTTC. Translation: CASSLEGGWGGRSQDYTF.

This clone was picked up a small number of times. This chain links TRBV29-1 with TRBJ2-7; 9 bases agree with TRBD2. Trimming at V came to 6 bases and at J to 6 bases, leaving 12 bases not matched to a gene. The CDR3 runs to 14 residues. Germline CDR1 and CDR2: SQVTM and ANQGSEA. The CDR3, as DNA: TGCAGCGTGCTGCTAGCGGGGATCCGCGGCGAGCAGTACTTC. Translated: CSVLLAGIRGEQYF.

V gene TRBV14 combines with J gene TRBJ1-6, with TRBD1 matching over 8 bases. From germline, CDR1 is SGHDN and CDR2 FVKESK. Trimming took 0 bases from V and 11 from J; bases not matched to a gene: 12. The CDR3 length is 17 residues. In DNA form, the CDR3 reads TGTGCCAGCAGCCAAGATCACTCCTCAGGGGGCGCCGCACCCCTCCACTTT. Protein sequence: CASSQDHSSGGAAPLHF. Full variable domain (remainder filled in from reference TRBV14 and TRBJ1-6): EAGVTQFPSHSVIEKGQTVTLRCDPISGHDNLYWYRRVMGKEIKFLLHFVKESKQDESGMPNNRFLAERTGGTYSTLKVQPAELEDSGVYFCASSQDHSSGGAAPLHFGNGTRLTVT.

The chain carries TRBV6-2 or TRBV6-3 and TRBJ2-5; possibly TRBD2 for D (5 bases). V gave up 6 bases and J gave up 1 base, with 18 bases separating them. This CDR3 is 16 amino acids long. Germline assignment: CDR1 MNHEY and CDR2 SVGEGT. The CDR3, as DNA: TGTGCCAGCAGCCGGGGAGTTCTAGTAAGCCAAGAGACCCAGTACTTC. The encoded protein is CASSRGVLVSQETQYF.

The chain uses TRBV24-1 and TRBJ2-3, with 8 bases aligning to TRBD2. Germline values: CDR1 KGHDR, CDR2 SFDVKD. The CDR3 totals 16 residues. Germline trimming cut 1 base from V and 4 bases from J; bases unmatched to any gene: 6. The CDR3 region is CATSDFSSGGSDTQYF. DNA of the CDR3: TGTGCCACCAGTGATTTTTCCAGCGGGGGCTCAGATACGCAGTATTTT.

The chain employs TRBV5-6 and TRBJ1-2; tentative D call: TRBD1 (6 bases). CDR3 size: 15 residues. Deletions cut 3 bases from V and 4 bases from J, with 16 bases between. CDR1 is SGHDT, CDR2 YYEEEE, per germline. The CDR3 here is CASSSGQGPGYGYTF. In DNA, the CDR3 is TGTGCCAGCAGCTCGGGGCAGGGGCCGGGCTATGGCTACACCTTC.

V gene TRBV11-2 combines with J gene TRBJ2-7; D perhaps matches TRBD1 (5 bases). CDR3 length equals 15 residues. V lost 5 bases, J lost 5 bases, and 19 bases lay in between. The germline gives CDR1 SGHAT, CDR2 FQNNGV. The CDR3 reads CASSVIDSSRDEQYF. In DNA, the CDR3 is TGTGCCAGCAGCGTAATAGACAGTTCTCGGGACGAGCAGTACTTC.

This chain uses TRBV5-6 with TRBJ1-1; weak D call: TRBD1 (6 bases). This CDR3 region has 12 residues. Germline V gives CDR1 SGHDT, CDR2 YYEEEE. Between the trimmed V and J ends, which lost 3 bases and 7 bases, there was a span of 10 bases. The CDR3 nucleotides are TGTGCCAGCAGCTACACAGGGATTGAAGCTTTCTTT. Amino acids: CASSYTGIEAFF.

The chain couples TRBV15 to TRBJ2-3; tentatively, D is TRBD1 (7 bases). Deletions cut 3 bases from V and 2 bases from J, with 18 bases between. The CDR3 sequence is 17 residues long. Germline V gives CDR1 LNHNV, CDR2 YYDKDF (reference sequence). The CDR3 loop is CATSSAPQGGFTDTQYF. The CDR3 DNA is TGTGCCACCAGCAGCGCCCCTCAGGGGGGCTTCACAGATACGCAGTATTTT.

This chain joins TRBV2 and TRBJ1-1, with unresolved D. The CDR3 consists of 12 residues. Germline V gives CDR1 SNHLY, CDR2 FYNNEI. The ends were cut back, 6 bases at V and 6 bases at J, with 11 bases in the middle. CDR3 DNA: TGTGCCAGCAGAGACCCGAGGGCTGAAGCTTTCTTT. Residues: CASRDPRAEAFF.

This chain uses TRBV10-3 with TRBJ1-1, with 11 bases aligning to TRBD1. The germline gives CDR1 ENHRY, CDR2 SYGVKD. J gave up 10 bases and V 0 bases, and 7 bases lay outside the gene matches. The CDR3 has 15 residues. The CDR3 nucleotides read TGTGCCATCAGTGAGTCAAGGGACAGGGGGTTTCGAGCTTTCTTT. It translates to CAISESRDRGFRAFF.

This chain connects TRBV6-4 to TRBJ1-1; the D gene is possibly TRBD1 (5 bases). Germline lookup yields CDR1 MRHNA and CDR2 SNTAGT. V was cut by 3 bases and J by 11 bases, with 13 bases left in between. The CDR3 is 12 amino acids. CDR3 coding DNA: TGTGCCAGCAGTGATGGGGCAGGGCTGGCTTTCTTT. It yields the protein CASSDGAGLAFF.

This chain links TRBV6-5 with TRBJ1-6; unclear D gene. This CDR3 is 11 amino acids long. Germline CDR1 and CDR2: MNHEY and SVGAGI. The V gene lost 4 bases and the J gene lost 12 bases, with 7 bases spanning the gap. The CDR3 DNA sequence: TGTGCCAGCAGTTCCCCCGGACCCCTCCACTTT. Translation gives CASSSPGPLHF.

The chain couples TRBV18 to TRBJ2-7; D unresolved. Germline V gene lookup returns CDR1 KGHSH and CDR2 LQKENI. V dropped 1 base and J dropped 3 bases, with 16 bases sitting between them. The CDR3 has 16 residues. The CDR3: CASSPLQATVGYEQYF. The CDR3 DNA is TGTGCCAGCTCACCACTCCAGGCGACGGTCGGCTACGAGCAGTACTTC.

The chain links TRBV7-2 to TRBJ1-4; 7 bases match TRBD1. Trimming cost V 3 bases and J 7 bases; bases outside gene matches: 5. The CDR3 spans 14 residues. Germline-derived CDR1 and CDR2 are SGHTA and FQGNSA. CDR3 sequence (DNA): TGTGCCAGCAGCTTGCAGACAGGGAGTGAAAAACTGTTTTTT. It encodes CASSLQTGSEKLFF. Full variable domain (outside the CDR3, taken from reference TRBV7-2 and TRBJ1-4): GAGVSQSPSNKVTEKGKDVELRCDPISGHTALYWYRQSLGQGLEFLIYFQGNSAPDKSGLPSDRFSAERTGGSVSTLTIQRTQQEDSAVYLCASSLQTGSEKLFFGSGTQLSVL.

V and J are TRBV5-8 and TRBJ1-2, with unresolved D. This CDR3 has 14 residues. V lost 0 bases and J lost 5, with 11 bases in between. Germline values: CDR1 SGHTS, CDR2 YDEGEE. CDR3: CASSLDRPGYGYTF. Here the CDR3 DNA reads TGTGCCAGCAGCTTGGACCGCCCAGGTTATGGCTACACCTTC.

A single count supports this clone. This chain joins TRBV5-1 and TRBJ2-5, with 9 nucleotides matching TRBD2. The CDR3 spans 15 residues. Germline CDR1 reads SGHRS; CDR2 reads YFSETQ. V was pared by 0 bases and J by 5 bases, with 5 bases of the junction left unmatched. CDR3 protein: CASSLGLAGFETQYF. The CDR3 nucleotides read TGCGCCAGCAGCTTGGGGCTAGCGGGGTTCGAGACCCAGTACTTC.

This chain joins TRBV15 and TRBJ1-5; perhaps TRBD1 as D (6 bases). The germline CDR1 and CDR2 sequences are LNHNV and YYDKDF (reference sequence). V was pared by 3 bases and J by 3 bases, with 12 bases between. This CDR3 has 15 residues. Here the CDR3 DNA reads TGTGCCACCAGCAGGGCTCGGGACACCAATCAGCCCCAGCATTTT. As protein: CATSRARDTNQPQHF. Filled out from reference TRBV15 and TRBJ1-5, the complete variable domain reads DAMVIQNPRYQVTQFGKPVTLSCSQTLNHNVMYWYQQKSSQAPKLLFHYYDKDFNNEADTPDNFQSRRPNTSFCFLDIRSPGLGDTAMYLCATSRARDTNQPQHFGDGTRLSIL.

This rearrangement joins TRBV4-3 to TRBJ2-5; maybe TRBD1 (6 bases). The germline V gene has CDR1 LGHNA and CDR2 YSLEER. V dropped 0 bases and J dropped 1 base, with 9 bases sitting between them. There are 15 residues in the CDR3. CDR3 region: CASSQDEDSQETQYF. CDR3 in DNA: TGCGCCAGCAGCCAAGATGAGGACAGCCAAGAGACCCAGTACTTC.

This chain uses TRBV6-5 with TRBJ2-7, with 8 nucleotides matching TRBD1. V was pared by 6 bases and J by 4 bases, with 8 bases of the junction left unmatched. Germline loops: CDR1 MNHEY, CDR2 SVGAGI. The CDR3 consists of 14 residues. The CDR3: CASRQTGAPYEQYF. CDR3 sequence (DNA): TGTGCCAGCAGGCAGACAGGGGCCCCTTACGAGCAGTACTTC.

The chain combines TRBV5-5 with TRBJ1-2; D possibly corresponds to TRBD1 (5 bases). Trimming removed 0 bases from V and 4 bases from J, with 16 bases in between. Germline-derived CDR1 and CDR2 are SGHKS and YYEKEE (reference sequence). This CDR3 is built from 16 residues. CDR3 amino acids: CASSLEPEGPIYGYTF. DNA for the CDR3: TGTGCCAGCAGCTTGGAACCGGAGGGGCCGATCTATGGCTACACCTTC. The whole variable domain, remainder taken from reference TRBV5-5 and TRBJ1-2, is DAGVTQSPTHLIKTRGQQVTLRCSPISGHKSVSWYQQVLGQGPQFIFQYYEKEERGRGNFPDRFSARQFPNYSSELNVNALLLGDSALYLCASSLEPEGPIYGYTFGSGTRLTVV.

The rearrangement uses TRBV20-1 and TRBJ1-2; D is ambiguous. The germline V gene has CDR1 DFQATT and CDR2 SNEGSKA (reference sequence). This CDR3 is 10 amino acids long. V shed 6 bases and J shed 4 bases, with 6 bases lying between them. CDR3 loop: CSAGVYGYTF. CDR3 coding DNA: TGCAGTGCGGGAGTCTATGGCTACACCTTC.

This clone appeared a few times. This chain uses TRBV7-2 with TRBJ1-6; D remains ambiguous. From germline, CDR1 is SGHTA and CDR2 FQGNSA. With 6 bases removed from V and 7 bases from J, the gap between germline ends came to 13 bases. The CDR3 runs to 14 residues. DNA of the CDR3: TGTGCCAGCAGATCCAGACTGGTCAATTCACCCCTCCACTTT. This codes for CASRSRLVNSPLHF.

This chain links TRBV27 with TRBJ2-4; D ambiguous. Trimming removed 2 bases from V and 14 bases from J, with 16 bases in between. The germline CDR1 and CDR2 sequences are MNHEY and SMNVEV (reference sequence). The CDR3 is made up of 13 amino acids. CDR3 sequence (DNA): TGTGCCAGCAGTTTAAATCCACTACACCCCGAGTACTTC. Protein: CASSLNPLHPEYF.

The V call is TRBV5-8, the J call TRBJ1-3, with a possible D match to TRBD1 (5 bases). V was clipped by 3 bases and J by 0 bases, with 10 bases between them. Germline lookup yields CDR1 SGHTS and CDR2 YDEGEE. This CDR3 comprises 15 residues. The CDR3 coding sequence is TGTGCCAGCAGCTATGACAGCCGCTCTGGAAACACCATATATTTT. Translated: CASSYDSRSGNTIYF.

The rearrangement uses TRBV12-3 or TRBV12-4 and TRBJ1-2; the match to TRBD1 covers 9 bases. The length of the CDR3 is 13 residues. With V trimmed by 5 bases and J by 6 bases, 4 bases remained unmatched. Here the CDR3 reads CASSPGTGNGYTF. The CDR3 DNA sequence: TGTGCCAGCAGTCCAGGGACAGGGAATGGCTACACCTTC.